This TCR beta chain was retrieved from a study of blood T cell repertoires in COVID-19. Study background: Researchers got acute and convalescent COVID-19 samples from the United States, Italy and Spain.

This CDR3 is built from 15 residues. The germline V gene encodes CDR1 SGHVS and CDR2 FNYEAQ. With 4 bases clipped from V and 3 bases from J, the junction kept 5 bases outside the gene matches. The study recruited people aged about 18 to 89 years across approximately 24 US areas. Cohort placement rested on clinical history that participants reported themselves. Per the authors' pipeline: Reference gene primer amplification in the assay estimated nucleated cell counts. Assay: immunoSEQ multiplex PCR; the TCRdb copy retains only in-frame clones and omits some. D and trimming come from the DNA, and the V and J calls and clone size come from that table. The repertoire holds 490,000 or so clones, approximately 86% seen once, with 7% to 10% in the top ten.

The sample taken for sequencing was PBMCs or T cells enriched from blood (not recorded which). The clonotype originates from a woman aged 60-75 years who had recovered from COVID-19. This chain connects TRBV7-6 to TRBJ2-2; 7 nucleotides match TRBD1. CDR3 sequence: CASSSQGSYTGELFF. As DNA, the CDR3 is TGTGCCAGCAGCTCACAGGGGTCATACACCGGGGAGCTGTTTTTT.